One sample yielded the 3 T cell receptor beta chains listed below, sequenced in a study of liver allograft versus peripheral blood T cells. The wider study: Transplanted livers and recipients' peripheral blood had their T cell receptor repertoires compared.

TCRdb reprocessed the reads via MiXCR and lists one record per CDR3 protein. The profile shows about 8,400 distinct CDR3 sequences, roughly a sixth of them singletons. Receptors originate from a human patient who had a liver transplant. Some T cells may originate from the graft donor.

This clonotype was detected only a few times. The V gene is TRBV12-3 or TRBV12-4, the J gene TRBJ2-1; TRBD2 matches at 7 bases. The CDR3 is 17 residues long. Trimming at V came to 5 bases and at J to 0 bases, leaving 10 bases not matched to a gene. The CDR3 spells CASSSELAPSSYNEQFF. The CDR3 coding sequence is TGTGCCAGCAGTAGCGAACTAGCGCCAAGCTCCTACAATGAGCAGTTCTTC.

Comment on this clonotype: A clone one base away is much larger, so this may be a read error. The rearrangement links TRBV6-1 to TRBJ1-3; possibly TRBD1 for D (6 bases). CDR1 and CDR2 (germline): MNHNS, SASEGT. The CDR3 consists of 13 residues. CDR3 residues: CAGRHDRGNTIYF. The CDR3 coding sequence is TGTGCCGGCAGACACGACAGGGGAAACACCATATATTTT.

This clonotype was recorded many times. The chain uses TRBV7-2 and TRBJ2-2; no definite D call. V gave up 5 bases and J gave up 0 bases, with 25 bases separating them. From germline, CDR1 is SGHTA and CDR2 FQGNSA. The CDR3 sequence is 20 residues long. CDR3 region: CASSPRRHGASSANTGELFF. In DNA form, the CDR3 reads TGTGCCAGCAGCCCACGCCGGCACGGCGCTTCGTCCGCGAACACCGGGGAGCTGTTTTTT.